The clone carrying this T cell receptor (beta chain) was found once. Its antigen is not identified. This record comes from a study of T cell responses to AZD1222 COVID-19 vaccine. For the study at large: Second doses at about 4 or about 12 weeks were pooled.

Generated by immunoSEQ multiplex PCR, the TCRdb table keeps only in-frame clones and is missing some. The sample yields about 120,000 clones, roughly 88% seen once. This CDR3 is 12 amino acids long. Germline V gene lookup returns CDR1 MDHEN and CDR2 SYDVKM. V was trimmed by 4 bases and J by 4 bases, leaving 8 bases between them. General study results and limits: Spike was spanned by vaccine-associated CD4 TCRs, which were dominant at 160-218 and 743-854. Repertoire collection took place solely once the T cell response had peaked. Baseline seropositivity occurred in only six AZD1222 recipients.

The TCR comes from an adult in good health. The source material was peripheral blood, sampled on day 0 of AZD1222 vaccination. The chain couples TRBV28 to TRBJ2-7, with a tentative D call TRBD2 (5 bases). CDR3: CASSSLGYEQYF. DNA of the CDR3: TGTGCCAGCAGTTCACTAGGGTACGAGCAGTACTTC.